A single sample gave rise to the 5 T cell receptor beta chains below, sequenced in a study of cytomegalovirus exposure and HLA in healthy donors. The PCR had 60 Vbeta and 13 Jbeta primers. The method was immunoSEQ multiplex PCR; TCRdb's version includes in-frame clones alone and lacks a portion of them. Of approximately 220,000 clones listed, about 79% are singletons. Input material: PBMCs. These receptors all stem from a male donor in good health and CMV-seronegative.

The genes are TRBV19 and TRBJ1-1, with no clear D. Germline V CDR1 and CDR2: LNHDA, SQIVND (reference sequence). V lost 3 bases and J 5 bases, leaving 10 bases between the germline ends. CDR3 length equals 13 residues. Written as DNA, the CDR3 is TGTGCCAGTAGTATTGCGGGTCCGACTGAAGCTTTCTTT. Protein sequence: CASSIAGPTEAFF.

This rearrangement joins TRBV7-8 to TRBJ1-1, with D unclear. Germline V gene sequence: CDR1 SGHVS, CDR2 FQNEAQ. Deletions cut 1 base from V and 6 bases from J, with 9 bases between. The CDR3 is 13 amino acids. As DNA, the CDR3 is TGTGCCAGCAGCTTAGAAGGAGACCCTGAAGCTTTCTTT. Protein product: CASSLEGDPEAFF.

In its sample, this clone was seen a few times. V gene TRBV5-6 combines with J gene TRBJ1-1, with 8 positions matching TRBD1. Looked up from germline, CDR1 is SGHDT and CDR2 is YYEEEE. After removal of 3 bases from V and 3 bases from J, the junction contained 13 bases not matched to a gene. CDR3 length: 17 amino acids. The CDR3 DNA follows: TGTGCCAGCAGCTCCAGGGGGCAGCCCCCTCCGTACACTGAAGCTTTCTTT. Protein: CASSSRGQPPPYTEAFF. The full variable domain, completed using reference TRBV5-6 and TRBJ1-1, is DAGVTQSPTHLIKTRGQQVTLRCSPKSGHDTVSWYQQALGQGPQFIFQYYEEEERQRGNFPDRFSGHQFPNYSSELNVNALLLGDSALYLCASSSRGQPPPYTEAFFGQGTRLTVV.

The J gene is TRBJ1-1, the V gene TRBV30; D might be TRBD1 (5 bases). Between the trimmed V and J ends, which lost 4 bases and 4 bases, there was a span of 16 bases. Germline V CDR1 and CDR2: GTSNPN, SVGIG (reference sequence). The CDR3 spans 14 residues. The CDR3 DNA follows: TGTGCCTGGACAGGAGGGGCCTTAGGCACTGAAGCTTTCTTT. This encodes CAWTGGALGTEAFF.

The chain is built from TRBV9 and TRBJ1-4; possibly TRBD1 for D (5 bases). In germline, CDR1 is SGDLS, CDR2 YYNGEE. The CDR3 runs to 15 residues. The V gene lost 2 bases and the J gene lost 4 bases, with 12 bases spanning the gap. The CDR3 sequence: CASSVTTRGNEKLFF. The CDR3 DNA reads TGTGCCAGCAGCGTGACGACAAGGGGTAATGAAAAACTGTTTTTT.